This T cell receptor (beta chain) was identified in a study of blood T cell repertoires in COVID-19. For the study at large: The origin of the acute and convalescent COVID-19 samples was the United States, Italy and Spain. PBMCs, B-cell-depleted T cells, or T cells were the source of the cDNA or gDNA that made up the material.

The authors' processing: Estimated nucleated cell counts came from reference gene primer amplification. Generated by immunoSEQ multiplex PCR, the TCRdb table keeps only in-frame clones and is missing some. V, J and clone size reflect that table, while D and trimming were determined from the DNA. The sample has approximately 58,000 clones, approximately 91% seen once. J gave up 2 bases and V 3 bases, and 2 bases lay outside the gene matches. Germline V gene lookup returns CDR1 SEHNR and CDR2 FQNEAQ (reference sequence). The CDR3 is made up of 15 amino acids. In this sample, this clone turned up once. This rearrangement joins TRBV7-9 to TRBJ2-1; 9 bases are shared with TRBD2. Material: peripheral blood. The TCR was taken from a human donor in a cohort sampled during active COVID-19. The CDR3 DNA reads TGTGCCAGCAGCTTGCGGGGGGGCGCCTACAATGAGCAGTTCTTC. Protein product: CASSLRGGAYNEQFF.